The clone carrying this T cell receptor beta chain was counted only a few times. Its matching antigen is unknown. One end of the junction varies from germline; a read error may be responsible. This sample is part of a study of T cells in Graves' hyperthyroidism and ophthalmopathy. Study-wide points: Blood also showed most of the thyroid clonotypes that were expanded above 0.001. Ophthalmopathy was identified by the model a median about six months ahead of onset.

Uncontrolled infections, other autoimmune diseases, pregnancy or lactation led to exclusion of patients. Diagnosing involved the use of clinical symptoms, serum thyroxine and TRAb, thyroid ultrasound and orbital computed tomography. Germline CDR1 reads MNHNS; CDR2 reads SASEGT. The CDR3 is made up of 13 amino acids. Amplified TCR beta CDR3 regions derived from RNA transcripts. Researchers ran a first-round RT-PCR on the TCR CDR3 using the HTBI primer set. Each CDR3 protein gets one entry after TCRdb re-called the multiplex PCR reads with MiXCR. The profile covers approximately 530,000 distinct CDR3 sequences, with around 20% appearing a single time and over 45% taken by the ten largest.

This chain connects TRBV6-1 to TRBJ1-3; TRBD1 agrees at 9 bases. The sequence was obtained from a man aged 35-49 years with Graves' ophthalmopathy. Material: blood. The CDR3 region is CASSEGSQGARDF. In nucleotides, the CDR3 is TGTGCCAGCAGTGAAGGGTCACAGGGGGCGAGGGATTTT.